The 20 T cell receptor beta chains given below trace back to one sample, sequenced in a study of shared T cell receptors in the human thymus. Data came from immunoSEQ multiplex PCR; TCRdb stores just in-frame clones and leaves some out. The sample gives hundreds of thousands of clones, approximately 87% of which show up once; 0.0095% to 0.012% is in the top ten. In addition, the sample was reused for a study of human thymus T cells.

Sample: thymocytes. The receptor set was obtained from a boy under two years old with a congenital heart defect.

The gene calls are TRBV14 and TRBJ1-5; weak D call: TRBD1 (6 bases). Germline V gene lookup returns CDR1 SGHDN and CDR2 FVKESK. This CDR3 contains 14 residues. V was clipped by 0 bases and J by 9 bases, with 12 bases between them. CDR3 nucleotide sequence: TGTGCCAGCAGCCAAGATGGGGACACGGCGCCCCAGCATTTT. Translated, it gives CASSQDGDTAPQHF.

V usage is TRBV21-1 and J usage is TRBJ1-1; the table names TRBD1, a call not compared with the DNA. TRBV21-1 is an annotated pseudogene. The CDR3 runs 12 residues. CDR3 sequence reads: CASSKGETGAFF. In DNA, the CDR3 is TGTGCCAGCAGCAAAGGCGAGACAGGGGCTTTCTTT.

The chain recombines TRBV5-1 with TRBJ2-1; TRBD1 matches at 7 bases. The germline V gene encodes CDR1 SGHRS and CDR2 YFSETQ. V was clipped by 0 bases and J by 12 bases; unmatched bases: 0. The CDR3 contains 11 residues. CDR3 residues: CASSLDRGQFF. CDR3 nucleotide sequence: TGCGCCAGCAGCTTGGACAGGGGGCAGTTCTTC.

The chain links TRBV28 to TRBJ2-1, with 14 bases matching TRBD2. The CDR3 is 18 amino acids. Germline V lookup: CDR1 MDHEN, CDR2 SYDVKM. After removal of 6 bases from V and 5 bases from J, the junction contained 12 bases not matched to a gene. In nucleotides, the CDR3 is TGTGCCAGCAGCCGCCCAGGGACTAGCGGGAGAAGGGACAATGAGCAGTTCTTC. This encodes CASSRPGTSGRRDNEQFF.

The V and J genes are TRBV5-1 and TRBJ2-7, with 10 bases identical to TRBD1. CDR1 and CDR2 from the germline V gene are SGHRS and YFSETQ. After removal of 0 bases from V and 2 bases from J, the junction contained 5 bases not matched to a gene. The CDR3 runs to 16 residues. The CDR3 region is CASSLGPGTGAYEQYF. The CDR3 coding sequence is TGCGCCAGCAGCTTGGGACCCGGGACAGGGGCCTACGAGCAGTACTTC.

This chain connects TRBV5-6 to TRBJ1-2, with 11 bases lining up with TRBD1. Trimming took 4 bases from V and 8 from J; bases not matched to a gene: 4. The CDR3 loop spans 13 amino acids. The germline CDR1 and CDR2 sequences are SGHDT and YYEEEE. The CDR3 protein is CASSGQGAGGYTF. In DNA form, the CDR3 reads TGTGCCAGCAGCGGACAGGGGGCAGGGGGCTACACCTTC. Drawing the rest from reference TRBV5-6 and TRBJ1-2, the complete variable domain is DAGVTQSPTHLIKTRGQQVTLRCSPKSGHDTVSWYQQALGQGPQFIFQYYEEEERQRGNFPDRFSGHQFPNYSSELNVNALLLGDSALYLCASSGQGAGGYTFGSGTRLTVV.

The genes are TRBV27 and TRBJ2-2; D is perhaps TRBD1 (5 bases). This CDR3 is built from 13 residues. In germline, CDR1 is MNHEY, CDR2 SMNVEV (reference sequence). The ends were cut back, 6 bases at V and 4 bases at J, with 9 bases in the middle. The CDR3 here is CASRRQTTGELFF. CDR3 sequence (DNA): TGTGCCAGCAGGAGACAGACCACCGGGGAGCTGTTTTTT.

J is TRBJ2-3 and V is TRBV7-9, with D perhaps matching TRBD1 (5 bases). Germline CDR1 reads SEHNR; CDR2 reads FQNEAQ (reference sequence). The CDR3 spans 18 residues. V lost 5 bases and J 1 base, leaving 22 bases between the germline ends. The CDR3 region is CASSPPGPDKARTDTQYF. The DNA for the CDR3 is TGTGCCAGCAGCCCTCCCGGACCGGACAAGGCACGCACAGATACGCAGTATTTT.

With regard to this clone: Likely a read error: the CDR3 ends without its conserved phenylalanine or tryptophan. It is unclear where the CDR3 begins or ends on the DNA, so no DNA is shown, and the CDR3 is as TCRdb lists it. V usage is TRBV6-4 and J usage is TRBJ1-4. Germline assignment: CDR1 MRHNA and CDR2 SNTAGT. The CDR3 has 14 residues if both end residues are counted. CDR3: CASSDSSLPGAQFL.

This clone occurred once. V gene TRBV2 combines with J gene TRBJ2-7; D is possibly TRBD2 (7 bases). The CDR3 contains 18 residues. The germline V gene encodes CDR1 SNHLY and CDR2 FYNNEI. V lost 0 bases, J lost 7 bases, and 25 bases lay in between. The CDR3 region has the DNA TGTGCCAGCAGTGAAGCGCTTCTGGGGGGGCTAGCTCCTTATGAGCAGTACTTC. It encodes CASSEALLGGLAPYEQYF.

This rearrangement joins TRBV10-3 to TRBJ1-2; D is possibly TRBD1 (6 bases). V was clipped by 6 bases and J by 7 bases, with 15 bases between them. Looked up from germline, CDR1 is ENHRY and CDR2 is SYGVKD. The CDR3 has 13 residues. CDR3 nucleotides: TGTGCCATCAGGAGGGACACCCTTAGTGGCTACACCTTC. Its protein is CAIRRDTLSGYTF.

This chain uses TRBV2 with TRBJ1-1; a weak D match, TRBD1 (6 bases). The V and J ends lost 7 bases and 2 bases respectively, with 17 bases between them. This CDR3 comprises 15 residues. Germline CDR1 is SNHLY and CDR2 is FYNNEI. The CDR3 coding sequence is TGTGCCAGCAAAGGGATACAGGGAGTAAACACTGAAGCTTTCTTT. Translated: CASKGIQGVNTEAFF.

V and J are TRBV25-1 and TRBJ2-1; D might be TRBD2 (5 bases). The CDR3 covers 16 residues. CDR1 is MGHDK, CDR2 SYGVNS, per germline. Between the trimmed V and J ends, which lost 2 bases and 2 bases, there was a span of 13 bases. The CDR3 loop reads CASSEALAGTYNEQFF. In DNA form, the CDR3 reads TGTGCCAGCAGTGAAGCCCTAGCCGGAACCTACAATGAGCAGTTCTTC. Full variable domain (outside the CDR3, taken from reference TRBV25-1 and TRBJ2-1): EADIYQTPRYLVIGTGKKITLECSQTMGHDKMYWYQQDPGMELHLIHYSYGVNSTEKGDLSSESTVSRIRTEHFPLTLESARPSHTSQYLCASSEALAGTYNEQFFGPGTRLTVL.

CDR3 nucleotides: TGTGCCAGCAGCTACGGACAGAGCAACTATGGCTACACCTTC. Residues: CASSYGQSNYGYTF. The rearrangement joins TRBV7-2 to TRBJ1-2; weak D call: TRBD1 (6 bases). Germline values: CDR1 SGHTA, CDR2 FQGNSA. The CDR3 is 14 amino acids. Deletions cut 4 bases from V and 2 bases from J, with 11 bases between. Variable domain in full (rest from reference TRBV7-2 and TRBJ1-2): GAGVSQSPSNKVTEKGKDVELRCDPISGHTALYWYRQSLGQGLEFLIYFQGNSAPDKSGLPSDRFSAERTGGSVSTLTIQRTQQEDSAVYLCASSYGQSNYGYTFGSGTRLTVV.

The chain carries TRBV5-1 and TRBJ2-7; TRBD2 is a possible D gene (5 bases). CDR1 is SGHRS and CDR2 is YFSETQ in the germline V gene. Trimming removed 3 bases at V and 7 bases at J, with 14 bases between. This CDR3 is built from 13 residues. CDR3 sequence (DNA): TGCGCCAGCAGCTCGGGCAGGTCGGGGGAGCAGTACTTC. It encodes CASSSGRSGEQYF.

The chain uses TRBV6-1 and TRBJ2-5, with 7 bases aligning to TRBD2. The CDR3 contains 12 residues. Germline-derived CDR1 and CDR2 are MNHNS and SASEGT. Trimming cost V 7 bases and J 4 bases; bases outside gene matches: 3. As DNA, the CDR3 is TGTGCCAGCATCGGGGGGAGAGAGACCCAGTACTTC. This encodes CASIGGRETQYF.

This chain links TRBV7-9 with TRBJ2-3, with 8 bases identical to TRBD1. CDR1 SEHNR and CDR2 FQNEAQ come from the germline V gene (reference sequence). This CDR3 spans 19 amino acids. The V segment lost 5 bases and the J segment 0 bases; nucleotides outside the gene matches: 16. CDR3 loop: CASSLNTSTGTGSTDTQYF. CDR3 DNA: TGTGCCAGCAGCCTAAACACCTCCACCGGGACAGGAAGCACAGATACGCAGTATTTT.

V and J are TRBV30 and TRBJ2-7; TRBD2 might be the D (6 bases). V dropped 4 bases and J dropped 6 bases, with 19 bases sitting between them. The germline CDR1 and CDR2 sequences are GTSNPN and SVGIG (reference sequence). This CDR3 has 14 residues. The CDR3 DNA is TGTGCCTGGATGCCCTTGGAGGGACCCCCCGAGCAGTACTTC. Amino acid sequence: CAWMPLEGPPEQYF.

V and J are TRBV7-8 and TRBJ2-7, with 10 bases matching TRBD1. The CDR3 runs to 17 residues. V shed 5 bases and J 1 base; nucleotides not matched to a gene: 11. In germline, CDR1 is SGHVS, CDR2 FQNEAQ. The CDR3 coding sequence is TGTGCCAGCAGCCGAGCCGGGACAGGGGTAAATTCCTACGAGCAGTACTTC. Protein: CASSRAGTGVNSYEQYF.

This chain joins TRBV7-9 and TRBJ2-7; a possible D gene is TRBD2 (7 bases). V was trimmed by 0 bases and J by 3 bases, leaving 15 bases between them. The V gene's germline CDR1 is SEHNR and CDR2 FQNEAQ (reference sequence). The CDR3 extends over 16 amino acids. CDR3: CASSLAPGGLGYEQYF. In nucleotides, the CDR3 is TGTGCCAGCAGCTTAGCCCCGGGGGGCCTGGGCTACGAGCAGTACTTC.